The rows below give T cell receptor beta chains drawn from one sample of a study of PD-L1 blockade in urothelial cancer. The method was immunoSEQ multiplex PCR; TCRdb's version includes in-frame clones alone and lacks a portion of them. The sample consists of some 52,000 clones, 84% of them appearing once. Specimen: PBMCs, collected around atezolizumab (anti-PD-L1) treatment. The receptors derive from a middle-aged man with urothelial cancer. Both conserved end residues are trimmed from each CDR3.

v_call	j_call	cdr3_aa
TRBV6-1	TRBJ1-2	ASRLQGANYGYT
TRBV2	TRBJ1-4	ASSAGGDEKLF
TRBV20-1	TRBJ2-5	SAREGAAQY
TRBV19	TRBJ2-1	ASQVSAASSYNEQF
TRBV9	TRBJ1-2	ASSVEGRGGDNYGYT
TRBV7-6	TRBJ2-3	ASSLGVIAGADTQY
TRBV5-1	TRBJ2-1	ASSLSSGRKHEQF
TRBV7-2	TRBJ1-1	ASSLGSFGDTEAF
TRBV29-1	TRBJ1-1	SPMLRDRAF
TRBV5-1	TRBJ2-7	ASSLGPGSYEQY
TRBV6-5	TRBJ2-7	ASSYSINRGDYEQY
TRBV4-1	TRBJ2-1	ASRPTGTSGSYNEQF
TRBV28	TRBJ2-7	ASSRSGANSYEQY
TRBV27	TRBJ2-7	ASSEGTREQY
TRBV5-1	TRBJ2-1	ASSLNMVSVRNNEQF
TRBV5-1	TRBJ1-1	ASSLVPAEAF
TRBV5-6	TRBJ1-4	ASSLFQETIGNSEKLF
TRBV10-3	TRBJ2-7	AIKEGDSNEQY
TRBV7-2	TRBJ2-1	ASSFHEDEQF
TRBV29-1	TRBJ1-2	SVEEGGGYT
TRBV4-1	TRBJ2-5	ASSQVGAGGGETQY
TRBV5-4	TRBJ2-7	ASSFGGGPYEQY
TRBV18	TRBJ2-7	ASSSSSGSLDEQY
TRBV6-6	TRBJ2-2	ASSYSQGHTGELF
TRBV5-1	TRBJ2-5	ASSFPNLQETQY
TRBV5-1	TRBJ2-3	ASSPGGNTQY
TRBV19	TRBJ2-7	ASSITTGGHEQY
TRBV27	TRBJ1-5	ASSLYRGQPQH
TRBV2	TRBJ1-4	ASRYTGDNEKLF
TRBV30	TRBJ2-3	AWKPPASGSSVRKVAGTDTQY
TRBV4-2	TRBJ1-2	ASSRSPQGVDWVTYYGYT
TRBV27	TRBJ2-1	ASSTTSGLAAGNEQF
TRBV4-2	TRBJ1-4	ASSQDRGGQGRRFYEKLF
TRBV28	TRBJ2-7	ASSLDRGDEQY
TRBV7-8	TRBJ2-1	ASSLGGSYNEQF
TRBV11-2	TRBJ2-7	ASSLSGLSSYEQY
TRBV10-2	TRBJ2-5	ASSPSGRRETQY
TRBV18	TRBJ1-4	ASSPSGQGTPPSEKLF
TRBV7-2	TRBJ1-1	ASSLEYRATEAF
TRBV4-1	TRBJ1-1	ASSQVGENTEAF
TRBV5-1	TRBJ2-2	ASSAQGQGVTGELF
TRBV6-5	TRBJ2-2	ASSLREAGELF
TRBV7-2	TRBJ1-2	ASSSLLGGYGYT
TRBV5-4	TRBJ2-3	ASSLGATASTDTQY
TRBV14	TRBJ1-4	ASSQGAGLNEKLF
TRBV29-1	TRBJ2-4	SVRTGTSGRPSANIQY
TRBV5-5	TRBJ2-7	ASSGGQAAYEQY
TRBV27	TRBJ1-4	ASTKYGGQGNEKLF
TRBV11-2	TRBJ2-7	ASSQFPGLVNEQY
TRBV15	TRBJ2-1	ATSRDLGHNEQF
TRBV6-6	TRBJ2-2	ASSYYREGRGGELF
TRBV6-5	TRBJ1-5	ASSPRGGGQPQH
TRBV4-2	TRBJ2-7	ASSQVGGGVYEQY
TRBV2	TRBJ1-2	ASSDPGSYGYT
TRBV28	TRBJ2-7	ASSGGTSYEQY
TRBV18	TRBJ1-2	ASSPDRAKSNYGYT
TRBV28	TRBJ2-3	ASSPGRGRTPDTQY